This paragraph reports one T cell receptor beta chain. No antigen is known for it. The data were obtained in a study of T-cell memory formation after mild COVID-19. Study details: For the most part, TCR clusters were specific to one donor.

Whole-study results and caveats: Researchers could not confirm that second-wave clones peaking on day 37 targeted SARS-CoV-2. Of the contracting clones, CD4+ ones lay mainly in CM and EM, and CD8+ ones in EMRA. Clones contracting over day 15 to 85 were CD4/CD8 balanced, with later expanders leaning CD4+.

One entry per CDR3 protein, called by TCRdb with MiXCR from the 5' RACE reads. The table records roughly 150,000 distinct CDR3 sequences, 10% to 15% of them present only once. The CDR3 loop spans 14 amino acids. Trimming cost V 5 bases and J 11 bases; bases outside gene matches: 8. Germline assignment: CDR1 DFQATT and CDR2 SNEGSKA (reference sequence). The chain recombines TRBV20-1 with TRBJ2-1; 14 bases are a match to TRBD2. Sequenced: PBMCs or a T cell subset sorted from them (not recorded which). This TCR derives from a man between 18 and 29 years old who had mild COVID-19 (a few samples of this study predate the infection). Cell type and time point are not known. CDR3 DNA sequence: TGCAGTGCTCCACTGGGACTAGCGGGGGAAAAGCAGTTCTTC. Protein product: CSAPLGLAGEKQFF.